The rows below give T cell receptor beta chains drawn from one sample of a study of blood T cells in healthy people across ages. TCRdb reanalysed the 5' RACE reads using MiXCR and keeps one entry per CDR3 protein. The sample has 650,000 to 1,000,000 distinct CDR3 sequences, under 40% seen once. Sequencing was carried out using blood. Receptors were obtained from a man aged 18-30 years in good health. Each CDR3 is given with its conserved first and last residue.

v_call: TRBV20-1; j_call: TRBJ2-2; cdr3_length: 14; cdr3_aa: CSATSGLNTGELFF
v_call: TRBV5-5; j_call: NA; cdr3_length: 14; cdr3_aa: CASSFVMGAYEQYF
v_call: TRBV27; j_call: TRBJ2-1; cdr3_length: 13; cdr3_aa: CASSFQGYNEQFF
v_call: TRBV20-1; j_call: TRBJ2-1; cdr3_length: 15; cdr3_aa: CGARRGLAVYNEQFF
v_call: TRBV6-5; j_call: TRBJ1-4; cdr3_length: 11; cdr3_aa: CASQGNEKLFF
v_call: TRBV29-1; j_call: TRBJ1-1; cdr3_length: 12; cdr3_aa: CSVEHSGEEAFF
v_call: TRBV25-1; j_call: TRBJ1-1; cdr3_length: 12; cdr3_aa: CASSVQGSGAFF
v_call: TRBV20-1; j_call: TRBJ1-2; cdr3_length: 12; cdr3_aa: CSASGTGHGYTF
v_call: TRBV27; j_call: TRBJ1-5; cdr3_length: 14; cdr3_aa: CASSPQGRKQPQHF
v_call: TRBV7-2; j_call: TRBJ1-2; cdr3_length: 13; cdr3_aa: CASSLGQFYGYTF
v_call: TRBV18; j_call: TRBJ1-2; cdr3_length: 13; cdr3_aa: CASSPRETNGYTF
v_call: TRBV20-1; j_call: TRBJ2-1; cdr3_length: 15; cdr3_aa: CSAREGTGGGYEQFF
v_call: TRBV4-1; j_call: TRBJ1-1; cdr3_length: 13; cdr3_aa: CASSHPGNTEAFF
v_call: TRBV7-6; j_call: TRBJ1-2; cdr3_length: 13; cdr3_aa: CASSFAGFYGYTF
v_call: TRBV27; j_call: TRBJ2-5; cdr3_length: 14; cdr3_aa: CASSVLGGEETQYF
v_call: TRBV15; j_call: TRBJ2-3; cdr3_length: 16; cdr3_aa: CATSFDRVRGTDTQYF
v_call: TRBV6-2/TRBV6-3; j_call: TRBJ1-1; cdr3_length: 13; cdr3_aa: CASRKDGNTEAFF
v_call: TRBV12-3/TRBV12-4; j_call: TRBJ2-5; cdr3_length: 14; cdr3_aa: CASSTLAGGKTQYF
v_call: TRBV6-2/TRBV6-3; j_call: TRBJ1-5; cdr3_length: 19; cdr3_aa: CASSYQDRDRRNINQPQHF
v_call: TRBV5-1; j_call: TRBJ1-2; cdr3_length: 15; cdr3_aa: CASSFGGGGLQGYTF
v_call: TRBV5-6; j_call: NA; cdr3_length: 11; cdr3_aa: CASNSTYEQYF
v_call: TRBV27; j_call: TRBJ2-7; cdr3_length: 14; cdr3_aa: CASSSPDRIYEQYF
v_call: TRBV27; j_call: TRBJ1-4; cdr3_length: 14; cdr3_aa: CASGRQEHNEKLFF
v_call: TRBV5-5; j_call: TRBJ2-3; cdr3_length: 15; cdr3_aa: CASSSRVYGTDTQYF
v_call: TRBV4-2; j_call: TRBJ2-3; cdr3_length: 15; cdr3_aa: CASSPGGGATDTQYF
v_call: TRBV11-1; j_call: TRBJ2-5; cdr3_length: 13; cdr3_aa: CASRSGDGETQYF
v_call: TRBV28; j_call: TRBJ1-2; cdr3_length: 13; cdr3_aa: CASSVNRGHGYTF
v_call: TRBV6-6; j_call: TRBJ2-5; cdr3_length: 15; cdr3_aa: CASSYVVTGDYEQYF
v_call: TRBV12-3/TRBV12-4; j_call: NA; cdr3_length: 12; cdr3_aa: CASSFRRCEQYF